The clone carrying this TCR beta chain was seen once. Its antigen is unidentified. This sample stems from a study of T cells in Graves' hyperthyroidism and ophthalmopathy. RNA transcripts served as the template for amplifying TCR beta CDR3 regions. Initially, a first-round RT-PCR of the TCR CDR3 employed the HTBI primer set. Via MiXCR, TCRdb re-called the multiplex PCR reads, giving one row per CDR3 protein. The table records hundreds of thousands of distinct CDR3 sequences, 45% of them present only once. V dropped 4 bases and J dropped 6; count of bases not matched to a gene: 12. The CDR3 totals 17 residues. From germline, CDR1 is SEHNR and CDR2 FQNEAQ (reference sequence). General observations from the study: Blood samples included most of the expanded thyroid clonotypes exceeding 0.001.

The chain couples TRBV7-9 to TRBJ2-7; TRBD2 aligns across 13 bases. The sequence was collected from an adult man with Graves' disease, either hyperthyroidism or ophthalmopathy (not recorded which). Sequencing was performed on peripheral blood or thyroid tissue (not recorded which). CDR3 in amino acids: CASSSWTSGGLIGEQYF. The CDR3 bases are TGTGCCAGCAGCTCCTGGACTAGCGGGGGATTAATAGGCGAGCAGTACTTC.